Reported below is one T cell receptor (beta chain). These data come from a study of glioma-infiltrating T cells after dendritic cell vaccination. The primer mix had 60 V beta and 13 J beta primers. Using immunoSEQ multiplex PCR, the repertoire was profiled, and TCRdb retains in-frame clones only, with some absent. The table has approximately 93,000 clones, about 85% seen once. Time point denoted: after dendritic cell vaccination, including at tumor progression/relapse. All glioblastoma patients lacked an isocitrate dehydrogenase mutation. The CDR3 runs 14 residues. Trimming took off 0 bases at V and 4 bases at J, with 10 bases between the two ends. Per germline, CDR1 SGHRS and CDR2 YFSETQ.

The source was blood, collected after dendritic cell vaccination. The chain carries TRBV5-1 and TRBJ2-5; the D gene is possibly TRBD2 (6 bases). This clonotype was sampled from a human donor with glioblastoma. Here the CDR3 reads CASSLGSEGETQYF. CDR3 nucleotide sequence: TGCGCCAGCAGCTTGGGGTCGGAGGGAGAGACCCAGTACTTC.